The rows below give T cell receptor beta chains drawn from one sample of a study of post-analysis software for immune sequencing data. Via MiXCR, TCRdb re-called the PCR reads, giving one row per CDR3 protein. Here the sample spans hundreds of thousands of distinct CDR3 sequences, approximately 50% being singletons. Sequenced input: blood. The receptors here all came from a girl aged 10 to 17 with multiple sclerosis. The conserved cysteine and the conserved F or W are not part of the CDR3 here. The D gene is left open where the match is weak.

d_call: .; v_call: TRBV27; j_call: TRBJ1-6; cdr3_aa: ASSFMDSPLH
d_call: .; v_call: TRBV9; j_call: TRBJ2-7; cdr3_aa: ASSVGLTYEQY
d_call: TRBD2; v_call: TRBV7-9; j_call: TRBJ2-5; cdr3_aa: ASSSLPSGYPYQETQY
d_call: .; v_call: TRBV6-4; j_call: TRBJ2-1; cdr3_aa: ASSDSRGGANEQF
d_call: .; v_call: TRBV6-5; j_call: .; cdr3_aa: ASSPSFLETQY
d_call: .; v_call: TRBV29-1; j_call: TRBJ2-1; cdr3_aa: SVAASSSYNEQF
d_call: .; v_call: TRBV5-1; j_call: TRBJ2-1; cdr3_aa: ASRRSGASTYNEQF
d_call: .; v_call: TRBV3-1; j_call: TRBJ1-6; cdr3_aa: ASSPKSRSSYNSPLH
d_call: .; v_call: TRBV5-1; j_call: TRBJ2-4; cdr3_aa: ASSLAEGAKNIQY
d_call: .; v_call: TRBV25-1; j_call: TRBJ1-2; cdr3_aa: ASSDYWDRRGGYT
d_call: .; v_call: TRBV4-2; j_call: TRBJ1-5; cdr3_aa: ASSRERGRGQPQH
d_call: .; v_call: TRBV3-1; j_call: TRBJ2-7; cdr3_aa: ASSPPGHLYEQY
d_call: TRBD1; v_call: TRBV4-1; j_call: TRBJ1-2; cdr3_aa: ASSPTWTGANYGYT
d_call: .; v_call: TRBV5-1; j_call: TRBJ2-7; cdr3_aa: ASRSGLLIYEQY
d_call: .; v_call: TRBV3-1; j_call: TRBJ2-1; cdr3_aa: ASSQDYGLDEQF
d_call: .; v_call: TRBV6-5; j_call: TRBJ2-1; cdr3_aa: ASKGPNYNEQF
d_call: TRBD1; v_call: TRBV7-9; j_call: TRBJ2-7; cdr3_aa: ASTGPGGEQY
d_call: TRBD2; v_call: TRBV2; j_call: TRBJ2-3; cdr3_aa: ASRETSGSFTDTQY
d_call: TRBD2; v_call: TRBV2; j_call: TRBJ2-1; cdr3_aa: AIYAGRAPLGEQF
d_call: .; v_call: TRBV5-1; j_call: TRBJ2-5; cdr3_aa: ASSLGSALQETQY
d_call: .; v_call: TRBV29-1; j_call: TRBJ2-7; cdr3_aa: SAGPTSYEQY
d_call: TRBD2; v_call: TRBV29-1; j_call: TRBJ2-5; cdr3_aa: SVVTPGLAGGSGETQY
d_call: TRBD2; v_call: TRBV7-2; j_call: TRBJ2-5; cdr3_aa: ASSLGGAGALQETQY
d_call: TRBD2; v_call: TRBV29-1; j_call: TRBJ2-5; cdr3_aa: SVEDRGEGLY
d_call: TRBD1; v_call: TRBV10-3; j_call: TRBJ2-5; cdr3_aa: AISRTGSQETQY
d_call: .; v_call: TRBV12-3/TRBV12-4; j_call: TRBJ2-1; cdr3_aa: ASSFGEALLYNEQF
d_call: .; v_call: TRBV11-2; j_call: .; cdr3_aa: ASSDTSHETQY
d_call: TRBD1; v_call: TRBV20-1; j_call: TRBJ2-7; cdr3_aa: SFRAGDRVYEQY
d_call: .; v_call: TRBV30; j_call: TRBJ2-1; cdr3_aa: AWEGLEHEQF
d_call: .; v_call: TRBV28; j_call: .; cdr3_aa: ASSSGSLSYEQY
d_call: .; v_call: TRBV29-1; j_call: TRBJ2-1; cdr3_aa: SMGTFDSYNEQF
d_call: TRBD1; v_call: TRBV29-1; j_call: TRBJ1-1; cdr3_aa: SVPMTGEAF
d_call: .; v_call: TRBV10-2; j_call: TRBJ2-7; cdr3_aa: ASEDGTGGEQY
d_call: .; v_call: TRBV5-1; j_call: TRBJ1-2; cdr3_aa: ASSFAQNNYGYT
d_call: .; v_call: TRBV4-1; j_call: TRBJ2-5; cdr3_aa: ASSLLKNPAWETQY
d_call: TRBD1; v_call: TRBV4-1; j_call: .; cdr3_aa: ASSTYRGRDNEQY
d_call: .; v_call: TRBV20-1; j_call: .; cdr3_aa: SARSLAGYEQY
d_call: TRBD2; v_call: TRBV27; j_call: TRBJ2-5; cdr3_aa: ASSSRIAGGLETQY
d_call: TRBD1; v_call: TRBV20-1; j_call: TRBJ2-1; cdr3_aa: SAEDRGIYNEQF
d_call: .; v_call: TRBV20-1; j_call: TRBJ2-7; cdr3_aa: SARGRFGYEQY
d_call: .; v_call: TRBV5-6; j_call: TRBJ2-7; cdr3_aa: ASSYGHLMTYEQY
d_call: .; v_call: TRBV6-2/TRBV6-3; j_call: TRBJ1-5; cdr3_aa: ASSYVRGDQPQH
d_call: TRBD2; v_call: TRBV5-1; j_call: TRBJ2-2; cdr3_aa: ASSLQREANGELF
d_call: TRBD2; v_call: TRBV5-1; j_call: TRBJ2-7; cdr3_aa: ASSLVSGSYEQY